This T cell receptor (beta chain) was captured in a study of radiation and T cells in renal cell carcinoma. Findings and caveats of the study: Compared with controls, irradiated tumors had more, larger dominant CDR3 motifs. Tumor samples were small regions of approximately 0.92 g. Compared with controls, irradiated tumors showed greater TCR clonality.

Treatment of the sample: treatment-naive control, cytoreductive nephrectomy. Control samples are tumors resected by cytoreductive nephrectomy without prior radiation. With respect to this clone: Antigen unknown.

Using immunoSEQ multiplex PCR, the repertoire was profiled, and TCRdb retains in-frame clones only, with some absent. Of thousands of clones detected, 55% to 70% appear once; the ten largest clones hold around 20%. Sequencing used tumor tissue, obtained from a patient whose treatment was nephrectomy without radiotherapy. This sequence originates from a man aged 55 to 69 with renal cell carcinoma.

The CDR3 loop reads CASSAGTGWAYEQYF. DNA for the CDR3: TGTGCCAGCAGCGCCGGTACAGGGTGGGCCTACGAGCAGTACTTC. The rearrangement uses TRBV9 and TRBJ2-7, with D tentatively TRBD1 (6 bases). The CDR3 sequence is 15 residues long. Trimming shortened V by 3 bases and J by 2 bases, and 15 bases separated the two germline ends. CDR1 SGDLS and CDR2 YYNGEE come from the germline V gene.